This T cell receptor (beta chain) was identified during a study of shared clonotypes between healthy human individuals. Study results and caveats: Naive subsets usually exceeded memory subsets in estimated richness. Despite large depth, rarefaction showed incomplete sorted-subset sequencing.

Concerning this clone: Its antigen is currently unknown.

Naive CD8 cells comprised CD45RO-negative, CCR7-positively selected cells, excluding terminally differentiated effector memory CD45RA+ cells. Germline V lookup: CDR1 SQVTM, CDR2 ANQGSEA. Trimming took 3 bases from V and 6 from J; bases not matched to a gene: 8. The CDR3 loop spans 14 amino acids. Several immunoSEQ plates held equal portions of the genomic DNA taken from each subset. Per sorted-subset replicate PCR, input was around 200 ng DNA, representing around 30,000 T cell genomes. Assay used: immunoSEQ multiplex PCR; TCRdb lists only in-frame clones, some missing. The table has over 2 million clones, approximately 94% seen once.

V and J are TRBV29-1 and TRBJ2-1; 7 nucleotides line up with TRBD1. The sample comprised naive CD8+ T cells sorted from blood. The origin of this receptor is a man aged 18 to 30 in good health. The CDR3 loop reads CSVDVSGGLNEQFF. CDR3 coding DNA: TGCAGCGTTGACGTGTCAGGGGGTCTCAATGAGCAGTTCTTC.